These 11 T cell receptor beta chains share one sample of origin, sequenced in a study of post-analysis software for immune sequencing data. Findings and limits, study-wide: Patients showed TRBV5-6, TRBV5-1 and TRBV20-1 among five TRBV segments more frequent than in controls.

Antigen specificity for these receptors is unknown. Built from TCR beta cDNA, the libraries had unique molecular identifiers in them. TCRdb fed the PCR reads into MiXCR, producing one record per CDR3 protein. The sample lists about 200,000 distinct CDR3 sequences, over 25% seen once, with roughly 3.5% in the top ten. Specimen: blood. Receptors were obtained from a girl aged 2 to 17 with multiple sclerosis.

The CDR3 reads CASSQDIQGKTQYF. The CDR3 DNA follows: TGTGCCAGCAGCCAAGATATACAGGGAAAGACCCAGTACTTC. V usage is TRBV3-1 and J usage is TRBJ2-7; weak D call: TRBD1 (6 bases). Matching the DNA end better, TRBJ2-5 makes the J call doubtful. This CDR3 contains 14 residues. The germline gives CDR1 LGHDT, CDR2 YNNKEL (reference sequence).

The chain recombines TRBV21-1 with TRBJ2-5. TRBV21-1 has pseudogene status. This CDR3 contains 18 residues. CDR3 sequence reads: CASIKGTGNGSYQETQYF. The CDR3 DNA is TGTGCCAGCATCAAAGGGACGGGCAATGGTTCGTACCAAGAGACCCAGTACTTC.

There are many counts of this clonotype. The chain carries TRBV7-9 and TRBJ2-5, with 7 bases that match TRBD1. The ends lost 5 bases at V and 5 bases at J; junction bases unmatched: 8. The CDR3 loop spans 14 amino acids. CDR1 and CDR2 from the germline V gene are SEHNR and FQNEAQ (reference sequence). The CDR3 spells CASSQQGISETQYF. CDR3 coding DNA: TGTGCCAGCAGCCAACAGGGGATCTCGGAGACCCAGTACTTC. Based on the CDR3 plus reference TRBV7-9 and TRBJ2-5, the full variable domain is DTGVSQNPRHKITKRGQNVTFRCDPISEHNRLYWYRQTLGQGPEFLTYFQNEAQLEKSRLLSDRFSAERPKGSFSTLEIQRTEQGDSAMYLCASSQQGISETQYFGPGTRLLVL.

This clonotype was recorded many times. The CDR3 reads CSASGRVGETQYF. The CDR3, as DNA: TGCAGTGCTAGCGGGAGGGTAGGGGAGACCCAGTACTTC. This chain joins TRBV20-1 and TRBJ2-5, with TRBD2 matching over 8 bases. The ends lost 3 bases at V and 5 bases at J; junction bases unmatched: 5. Germline CDR1 DFQATT, CDR2 SNEGSKA (reference sequence). CDR3 size: 13 residues.

The J gene is TRBJ2-3, the V gene TRBV29-1, with TRBD2 identical over 7 bases. The V gene end was trimmed by 6 bases and the J gene end by 5 bases; junction bases not matched to a gene: 8. CDR1 is SQVTM and CDR2 is ANQGSEA in the germline V gene. There are 13 residues in the CDR3. CDR3 loop: CSVGVASGDTQYF. CDR3 sequence (DNA): TGCAGCGTCGGCGTGGCTAGCGGAGATACGCAGTATTTT.

The V and J genes are TRBV6-2 or TRBV6-3 and TRBJ2-3; possibly TRBD2 for D (5 bases). Germline loops: CDR1 MNHEY, CDR2 SVGEGT. V was clipped by 1 base and J by 4 bases, with 12 bases between them. The CDR3 loop spans 15 amino acids. CDR3 bases: TGTGCCAGCAGTTACTACGGGATTCCCGCAGATACGCAGTATTTT. It codes for CASSYYGIPADTQYF.

Many counts were recorded for this clonotype. This chain joins TRBV4-2 and TRBJ1-4; 7 bases are a match to TRBD1. Germline-derived CDR1 and CDR2 are LGHNA and YNFKEQ. V was pared by 0 bases and J by 4 bases, with 5 bases of the junction left unmatched. The CDR3 is 16 residues long. CDR3 amino acids: CASSQDRGYLNEKLFF. In DNA, the CDR3 is TGTGCCAGCAGCCAAGACAGGGGGTATCTTAATGAAAAACTGTTTTTT.

The J gene is TRBJ1-2, the V gene TRBV5-1; D unresolved. V lost 0 bases to trimming and J lost 7 bases, with 13 bases between them. CDR3 length equals 14 residues. The germline V gene encodes CDR1 SGHRS and CDR2 YFSETQ. Here the CDR3 DNA reads TGCGCCAGCAGCTTGGAACCGGGAACGGCTGGCTACACCTTC. Translated, it gives CASSLEPGTAGYTF.

This clonotype has only a few counts. The chain links TRBV29-1 to TRBJ2-7; D is undetermined. Germline values: CDR1 SQVTM, CDR2 ANQGSEA. The CDR3 has 11 amino acids. V gave up 7 bases and J gave up 7 bases, with 14 bases separating them. The CDR3 bases are TGCAGCGCCACAAACTACAATGAGCAGTACTTC. This gives the protein CSATNYNEQYF.

This clonotype was observed many times. V and J are TRBV5-1 and TRBJ2-5, with D unclear. The V gene lost 0 bases and the J gene lost 5 bases, with 17 bases spanning the gap. The CDR3 loop spans 16 amino acids. Germline V gene lookup returns CDR1 SGHRS and CDR2 YFSETQ. The CDR3 is CASSLGFGPSEETQYF. CDR3 nucleotide sequence: TGCGCCAGCAGCTTGGGCTTCGGTCCTTCGGAGGAGACCCAGTACTTC. Together with reference TRBV5-1 and TRBJ2-5, the CDR3 gives the full variable domain: KAGVTQTPRYLIKTRGQQVTLSCSPISGHRSVSWYQQTPGQGLQFLFEYFSETQRNKGNFPGRFSGRQFSNSRSEMNVSTLELGDSALYLCASSLGFGPSEETQYFGPGTRLLVL.

Note on this clonotype: One junction end does not reproduce the germline sequence, and a read error may be involved. The chain links TRBV20-1 to TRBJ2-3; TRBD2 matches 13 bases. This CDR3 comprises 15 residues. Germline V lookup: CDR1 DFQATT, CDR2 SNEGSKA (reference sequence). CDR3: CSARELAGGTDAQYF. DNA of the CDR3: TGCAGCGCTAGAGAACTAGCGGGAGGGACAGATGCGCAGTATTTT.